The 5 T cell receptor beta chains below all came from one sample that was sequenced in a study of OX40 agonist ivuxolimab in advanced cancers. Profiled with immunoSEQ multiplex PCR; TCRdb holds only in-frame clones, not every one. The sample consists of 50,000 to 60,000 clones, under 90% of them appearing once. This specimen was CD4+ or CD8+ T cells sorted from blood, taken in a trial of the OX40 agonist ivuxolimab. The receptors were sampled from an adult with an advanced solid tumor such as melanoma, head and neck, liver or kidney cancer.

This chain joins TRBV2 and TRBJ2-7; 7 nucleotides agree with TRBD1. V shed 4 bases and J 3 bases; nucleotides not matched to a gene: 0. This CDR3 has 12 residues. Germline V gene sequence: CDR1 SNHLY, CDR2 FYNNEI. Here the CDR3 reads CASSGDSYEQYF. The CDR3 bases are TGTGCCAGCAGTGGGGACAGCTACGAGCAGTACTTC.

The J gene is TRBJ1-6, the V gene TRBV7-2; 8 bases are a match to TRBD1. V gave up 8 bases and J gave up 9 bases; unmatched junction bases: 9. Germline loops: CDR1 SGHTA, CDR2 FQGNSA. CDR3 length: 14 amino acids. CDR3 region: CASVVPGGGSPLHF. CDR3 DNA sequence: TGTGCCAGCGTCGTCCCAGGGGGCGGTTCACCCCTCCACTTT.

In regard to this clone: The sample carries other DNA sequences with the same CDR3. J is TRBJ2-5 and V is TRBV7-2; no clear D. Trimming took off 5 bases at V and 5 bases at J, with 6 bases between the two ends. The CDR3 covers 11 residues. The germline V gene has CDR1 SGHTA and CDR2 FQGNSA. CDR3 DNA: TGTGCCAGCAGCCCTAAGGAGACCCAGTACTTC. It codes for CASSPKETQYF.

The chain links TRBV2 to TRBJ1-1; TRBD1 matches 9 bases. The V gene's germline CDR1 is SNHLY and CDR2 FYNNEI. Unmatched junction bases numbered 6, after V lost 5 bases and J lost 5 bases. The CDR3 spans 14 residues. This CDR3 is CASSLTGGGTEAFF. The CDR3 DNA reads as TGTGCCAGCAGTTTGACAGGGGGAGGAACTGAAGCTTTCTTT.

This clone has just a few counts. The chain joins TRBV7-9 to TRBJ1-1; D is ambiguous. This CDR3 is 13 amino acids long. Per germline, CDR1 SEHNR and CDR2 FQNEAQ (reference sequence). The V gene lost 5 bases and the J gene lost 0 bases, with 7 bases spanning the gap. The DNA for the CDR3 is TGTGCCAGCAGCCGACGGCTGAACACTGAAGCTTTCTTT. Its translation is CASSRRLNTEAFF.